This TCR beta chain derives from a study of patients and donors after allogeneic stem cell transplantation. In TCRdb, the RT-PCR reads were re-called with MiXCR into one record per CDR3 protein. This table holds hundreds of thousands of distinct CDR3 sequences, 13% to 15% found once. The CDR3 sequence is 15 residues long. Germline CDR1 ENHRY, CDR2 SYGVKD. Trimming removed 0 bases at V and 3 bases at J, with 6 bases between. The receptor's source is a human donor who was either an allogeneic HSCT recipient or a stem cell or donor lymphocyte infusion donor (not recorded which). It is not recorded whose cells these are; they may come from a transplant donor. This chain connects TRBV10-3 to TRBJ2-6; D is perhaps TRBD2 (5 bases). Specimen: blood, either unsorted or a sorted T cell fraction (not recorded which). Here the CDR3 DNA reads TGTGCCATCAGTGAGTCCGGGGATGGGGCCAACGTCCTGACTTTC. It codes for CAISESGDGANVLTF.